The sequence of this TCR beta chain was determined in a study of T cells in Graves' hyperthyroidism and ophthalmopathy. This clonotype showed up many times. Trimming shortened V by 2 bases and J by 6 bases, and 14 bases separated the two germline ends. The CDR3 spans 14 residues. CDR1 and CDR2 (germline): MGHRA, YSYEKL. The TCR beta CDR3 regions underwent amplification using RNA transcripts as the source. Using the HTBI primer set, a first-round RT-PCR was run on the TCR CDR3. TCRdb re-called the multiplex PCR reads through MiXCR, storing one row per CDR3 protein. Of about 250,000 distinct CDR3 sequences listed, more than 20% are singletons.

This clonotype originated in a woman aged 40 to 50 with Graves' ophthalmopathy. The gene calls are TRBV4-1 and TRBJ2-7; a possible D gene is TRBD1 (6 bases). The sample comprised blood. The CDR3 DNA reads TGCGCCAGCAGCCAACAACAGGGAATCTCCGAGCAGTACTTC. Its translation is CASSQQQGISEQYF.